Sequencing of this T cell receptor beta chain was carried out in a study of naive and memory T cell subsets. Study-wide results and limits: A few larger clonotypes appeared in naive repertoires, especially CD8, possibly memory cells re-expressing CD45RA. Findings for naive and memory subsets could not be checked against ground truth.

CD8 T cells were positively selected from what remained after CD4 positive selection. Two oligonucleotides, mixed equimolar, formed the beta constant-region primer covering TRBC1 and TRBC2. Four rounds of PCR amplified the ligated cDNA using nested alpha and beta constant-region primers plus SP2. TCRdb reprocessed the UMI-ligation and nested PCR reads via MiXCR and lists one record per CDR3 protein. Among over 80,000 distinct CDR3 sequences listed, approximately 10% were seen once. Worth noting for this clonotype: Its target is unknown.

The V gene's germline CDR1 is SGHTA and CDR2 FQGNSA. The V and J ends lost 6 bases and 10 bases respectively, with 13 bases between them. The CDR3 sequence is 12 residues long. The sample taken for sequencing was naive CD4+ T cells from blood. The source is a human donor in good health. The V and J genes are TRBV7-2 and TRBJ2-1, with a tentative D call TRBD2 (6 bases). CDR3 bases: TGTGCCAGCAGTCGTGACGCGGGGGAGCAGTTCTTC. Translating gives CASSRDAGEQFF.